Included here is one T cell receptor beta chain sequence, with context. What antigen it recognizes has not been identified. No per-base quality is available; no much larger clone lies one base away. The germline V gene supplies CDR1 SQVTM and CDR2 ANQGSEA. V and J lose 6 bases and 4 bases, and a span of 12 bases separates them. Including cysteine and phenylalanine, the CDR3 has 12 amino acids. The CDR3 DNA has 36 bases and is translated from base 1. The cohort was made up of 650 to 700 healthy bone marrow donors. At the time of sampling, every cohort member was nominally healthy, though immune exposures that went unrecorded were likely present. The donor was CMV seropositive and belonged to the group of 270 or so seropositive cohort members. A peripheral blood sample was collected from each donor, and TCR beta sequencing was performed on peripheral blood mononuclear cells. Genomic DNA was extracted from the blood cell samples with the Qiagen DNeasy Blood Extraction Kit.

The data derive from a study of cytomegalovirus exposure and HLA in healthy donors (dated by TCRdb to between 2016 and 2019). About the study as a whole: In an earlier analysis of some 610 of the donors, 276 Gb of sequence data and 100 million or so unique TCR beta sequences from 150 million to 200 million T cells were reported. Among 350 to 400 genotyped donors of the cohort, an average of about 240,000 unique TCR beta nucleotide sequences were sequenced per donor, roughly a sixth of them non-productive. The study profiled the T cell repertoires of hundreds of subjects by immunosequencing and related them to cytomegalovirus serostatus. The study aimed to test whether signatures of past pathogen exposure could be identified by cataloging public T cell receptors. To study patterns of TCR occurrence, a later analysis re-analyzed previously published TCR beta repertoires from under 750 donors and added high-resolution HLA genotyping. The later analysis used no new phenotypic data to find candidate immune exposures, relying instead on TCR beta sequences and their occurrence across donors. The study combined high-throughput TCR immunosequencing, statistical association of individual TCRs with disease status, and machine learning to predict cytomegalovirus infection status. Genome-wide SNP genotypes for about 60% of the roughly 700 donors were used in a later genetic analysis, which treated that subset as a discovery cohort. HLA typing covered class I and class II loci at four-digit resolution. To decide whether each TCR beta V gene segment behaved as functional or pseudogenic, an earlier analysis of 587 of the donors relied on high-throughput TCR beta sequencing. Roughly 300 gigabases of sequencing data and around 80 million unique TCR sequences made up an early release that covered 500 to 650 HLA-typed donors. A separate validation cohort of 100 to 150 different subjects was used in addition to the roughly 640-subject first cohort. Roughly five DR-DQ haplotypes were treated as single units for association and clustering because of strong linkage in the cohort. Donor age, sex, ethnicity and CMV serostatus were compiled alongside the repertoire data. Every repertoire in the discovery cohort had been generated on one and the same sequencing platform. The number of donors typed differed by locus, with about 620-630 for A, B, C, DRB1 and DQB1, over 500 for DQA1, approximately 570 for DPA1, and about 450 for DPB1. Among the roughly 430 genotyped donors, roughly 80% belonged to the genetic ancestry cluster associated with self-reported Caucasian donors.

Summary of the overall study and its limitations: Because HLA typing was missing for some donors at each locus, association tests included only the typed subset. A cluster of highly shared sequence variants was judged likely to be a technical artifact of the sequencing pipeline. Correlated functional status among segregating V segments might be attributable to linkage disequilibrium, but an unknown experimental factor could not be ruled out. In a later analysis, most CMV-associated TCR beta chains were found to appear HLA-restricted, with HLA associations seemingly driven largely by CMV exposure. The classifier was reported to diagnose cytomegalovirus status with high specificity and sensitivity in both the original and validation cohorts. It was suggested by the authors that the approach could potentially be generalized to other disease states and immunological phenotypes. A later analysis associated 15,000 to 20,000 TCR beta sequences with specific HLA alleles at a false discovery rate of 0.05. Strong co-occurrence of HLA alleles, especially DR and DQ, made assigning TCR associations to individual alleles difficult. A later analysis found that TCR association rates varied across HLA loci, with DRB1 alleles showing the most associated TCRs and HLA-C alleles the fewest. In a later genetic analysis, fewer N-insertions in productive TCRs were reported among donors in an Asian-associated ancestry cluster than the roughly 700-donor mean. V-gene and J-gene trimming of TCR beta chains was associated with a missense DCLRE1C variant in a later genetic analysis, and the association was replicated in an independent cohort. In this cohort, only TCR beta chains were sequenced, and detectable features were limited by the absence of alpha or paired-chain data. The only immune exposure information available for the cohort was CMV serostatus. A later analysis reported that several top co-occurrence clusters appeared linked to parvovirus B19, influenza, CMV and Epstein-Barr virus. In a later analysis, HLA-associated TCR beta chains showed more clonal expansion and lower generation probabilities than non-associated chains that were equally common. The earlier analysis of 450 to 700 of the donors excluded 15 to 20 rarely observed V segments, including chromosome 9 orphons, because counts were too low. Three of the identified cytomegalovirus-associated TCR beta chains were confirmed in vitro to be specific for cytomegalovirus antigens. A total of 150 to 200 TCR beta chains were listed by the study as associated with cytomegalovirus. A further reported finding was that TCR beta sequences accurately predicted the HLA-A and HLA-B alleles for most subjects in the first cohort. Across donors, most TCR sequences were observed very rarely, whereas some public TCRs were present in many individuals. In an earlier analysis of several hundred of the donors, most TCR beta V segments were observed in productive rearrangements about 87% or about 30% of the time, broadly matching IMGT annotations. The 87-base-pair reads could not distinguish some IMGT-functional V segments, including TRBV6-2 and TRBV6-3, so those segments were excluded. Sequencing depth was assumed to be roughly uniform across donors in the presence/absence analyses, though that assumption may not hold.

Library preparation was by the immunoSEQ multiplex PCR assay. A mixture of 60 forward primers for TCR Vbeta segments and 13 reverse primers for TCR Jbeta segments was used in the multiplex PCR. The CDR3 region of rearranged TCR beta genes was amplified from genomic DNA with a multiplex PCR assay. On the Illumina HiSeq System, the amplified TCR beta libraries were sequenced as 87-base-pair reads. Per the source publication's procedure: Across the 670 or so repertoires, a later analysis counted around 80 million unique TCR beta chains, 9 million to 14 million of which were shared by at least two donors. Raw reads were error-corrected and collapsed into unique sequences by a nearest-neighbor algorithm in which closely related sequences were merged to remove PCR and sequencing errors. V, D and J gene segments were assigned by aligning CDR3 sequences to IMGT reference sequences. For a sequence to be retained, a match of at least six nucleotides to both a V gene segment and a J gene segment was required. Rearrangements were classified as productive when the CDR3 lacked stop codons and remained in frame with V and J, and all other rearrangements were classified as non-productive. CDR3 was defined according to IMGT convention as the region running from the second conserved V-encoded cysteine to the conserved J-encoded phenylalanine. The earlier analysis of approximately 590 of the donors excluded any sequence lacking an unambiguous match to a single V gene segment. In an earlier analysis of 587 of the donors, V segments were called functional above 56.7% productive rearrangements and were called segregating when the between-donor standard deviation exceeded 5%. A statistical classification framework was built for diagnosing cytomegalovirus status from the catalog of TCR beta chain sequences. V and J gene assignment, in a later analysis, came from comparing TCR nucleotide sequences with IMGT/GENE-DB human TR gene sequences. A later analysis assigned CDR3 sequences and most-parsimonious VDJ recombination scenarios with the TCRdist pipeline. A later analysis defined each TCR beta chain by its CDR3 amino acid sequence plus V-gene family, and excluded reads lacking a unique V-gene family. To address suspected cross-contamination and a sequencing artifact, a later analysis removed roughly 640 highly shared, low-generation-probability nucleotide sequences. In a later analysis, a clonal expansion index for each public chain was calculated from normalized within-repertoire ranks of inferred template counts. In a later analysis, generation probabilities were computed using a VDJ recombination model fitted to out-of-frame rearrangements, and the results were checked against IGoR. Hypergeometric tests were used in a later analysis to score TCR-TCR, TCR-HLA and TCR-CMV co-occurrence, with a repertoire-size bias correction applied to the TCR pairs. False discovery rates were estimated in a later analysis by permuting HLA or CMV assignments 20 times. In a later analysis, co-occurring TCRs were grouped using DBSCAN, and TCRdist sequence similarity was added for clustering within HLA-allele-positive subsets. Repertoires with fewer than 30,000 or more than 120,000 public chains, plus five repertoires with anomalous nucleotide sharing, were excluded from co-occurrence clustering. The source is immuneACCESS, and TCRdb retained only in-frame sequences with V and J called. Part of the clones is not carried over; for the studies checked, unresolved V genes explain less than half of this, and the remainder is unexplained. The V and J calls and clone size come from that table; D and trimming were worked out from the DNA. Across this sample there are about 210,000 clones, with roughly 86% seen only once. Of the sample, approximately 3.6% falls within the top ten clones.

This sequence was found in a middle-aged man in good health and CMV-seropositive. The sample taken for sequencing was PBMCs. Rearrangement joined TRBV29-1 to TRBJ1-1; TRBD1 is a possible D gene, resting on 5 matching bases. The base sequence is TGCAGCGTGGTAGGGGTCGGCACTGAAGCTTTCTTT. This yields the protein CSVVGVGTEAFF.